Following are 19 T cell receptor beta chains from one sample sequenced in a study of T cell repertoires in cytomegalovirus infection. TCRdb redid the calling of the reads with MiXCR, one entry per CDR3 protein. Among roughly 250,000 distinct CDR3 sequences listed, 9% to 15% were seen once. What was sequenced was PBMCs. Every receptor here comes from a human donor in good health (CMV status not recorded). Some clones in this sample may be carry-over from other donors' samples.

This clonotype was counted a few times. This chain joins TRBV29-1 and TRBJ2-2; 7 bases line up with TRBD1. The CDR3 runs to 13 residues. Unmatched junction bases numbered 6, after V lost 6 bases and J lost 5 bases. Germline CDR1 reads SQVTM; CDR2 reads ANQGSEA. The CDR3 loop is CSVGQVWTGELFF. The CDR3, as DNA: TGCAGCGTCGGACAGGTCTGGACCGGGGAGCTGTTTTTT.

V usage is TRBV5-4 and J usage is TRBJ1-5, with D perhaps TRBD1 (5 bases). The CDR3 is 14 residues long. Germline-derived CDR1 and CDR2 are SGHNT and YYREEE (reference sequence). V lost 0 bases, J lost 5 bases, and 9 bases lay in between. CDR3 DNA: TGTGCCAGCAGCTTGGAGGGGAAGCATCAGCCCCAGCATTTT. Translated, it gives CASSLEGKHQPQHF.

This clonotype has only a few counts. One end of the junction fails to match germline, which may point to a read error. This sequence joins TRBV10-2 and TRBJ1-5, with 9 nucleotides matching TRBD1. This CDR3 has 15 residues. The germline CDR1 and CDR2 sequences are WSHSY and SAAADI. The CDR3, as DNA: TGCGCCAGCAGCGAGTATCAGGACAGGGGTCAGCCCCAGCATTTT. It specifies CASSEYQDRGQPQHF.

The genes are TRBV5-4 and TRBJ1-2, with D possibly matching TRBD1 (5 bases). The V end lost 0 bases, the J end lost 2 bases, and 8 bases lay between the germline ends. In germline, CDR1 is SGHNT, CDR2 YYREEE (reference sequence). The CDR3 totals 14 residues. The CDR3 spells CASSLGQLNYGYTF. The CDR3 DNA reads TGTGCCAGCAGCTTGGGACAGTTAAACTATGGCTACACCTTC.

This clonotype showed up many times. The chain is built from TRBV28 and TRBJ2-4; the D is unclear. The V end was cut by 6 bases, the J end by 1 base, with 4 bases between. This CDR3 region has 12 residues. CDR1 and CDR2 (germline): MDHEN, SYDVKM. This CDR3 is CASRGAKNIQYF. CDR3 nucleotides: TGTGCCAGCAGGGGGGCCAAAAACATTCAGTACTTC. The whole variable domain, remainder taken from reference TRBV28 and TRBJ2-4, is DVKVTQSSRYLVKRTGEKVFLECVQDMDHENMFWYRQDPGLGLRLIYFSYDVKMKEKGDIPEGYSVSREKKERFSLILESASTNQTSMYLCASRGAKNIQYFGAGTRLSVL.

This clonotype was seen only a few times. The V gene is TRBV6-2 or TRBV6-3, the J gene TRBJ2-6, with D uncertain. Germline V CDR1 and CDR2: MNHEY, SVGEGT. V lost 4 bases and J 0 bases, leaving 7 bases between the germline ends. This CDR3 is 15 amino acids long. CDR3 protein: CASSLMRSGANVLTF. CDR3 in DNA: TGTGCCAGCAGTTTGATGCGCTCTGGGGCCAACGTCCTGACTTTC.

This clonotype was seen more than once but under ten times. This chain connects TRBV19 to TRBJ2-1, with TRBD2 as a possible D gene (5 bases). The ends were cut back, 6 bases at V and 2 bases at J, with 11 bases in the middle. The CDR3 is 14 residues long. CDR1 is LNHDA and CDR2 is SQIVND in the germline V gene (reference sequence). DNA of the CDR3: TGTGCCAGTAGGAGAGACGGGACCTACAATGAGCAGTTCTTC. Its protein is CASRRDGTYNEQFF.

This clonotype showed up many times. The gene calls are TRBV20-1 and TRBJ2-5, with D uncertain. The CDR3 spans 13 residues. The ends were cut back, 3 bases at V and 0 bases at J, with 8 bases in the middle. The germline V gene encodes CDR1 DFQATT and CDR2 SNEGSKA (reference sequence). CDR3 DNA: TGCAGTGCTAGTAGGACCTACCAAGAGACCCAGTACTTC. Encoded protein: CSASRTYQETQYF.

Ten or more counts support this clonotype. The rearrangement uses TRBV7-2 and TRBJ1-4, with 10 positions matching TRBD1. The CDR3 length is 15 residues. J was trimmed by 7 bases and V by 6 bases; bases with no gene match: 8. Per germline, CDR1 SGHTA and CDR2 FQGNSA. The CDR3 reads CASSRQGAVGEKLFF. The CDR3 bases are TGTGCCAGCAGTCGACAGGGGGCGGTGGGTGAAAAACTGTTTTTT.

This clonotype was seen at least ten times. The CDR3 is CASRSRGSVSSPLHF. CDR3 bases: TGTGCCAGCAGGTCACGCGGGTCCGTCTCTTCACCCCTCCACTTT. This chain joins TRBV7-2 and TRBJ1-6; the D is unclear. Germline-derived CDR1 and CDR2 are SGHTA and FQGNSA. The CDR3 is made up of 15 amino acids. The germline V and J ends were trimmed by 6 bases and 9 bases, with 18 bases remaining between them.

In its sample, this clonotype was seen many times. The rearrangement uses TRBV2 and TRBJ1-5, with D possibly TRBD1 on 6 matching bases. V gave up 4 bases and J gave up 0 bases, with 19 bases separating them. The germline CDR1 and CDR2 sequences are SNHLY and FYNNEI. The CDR3 is 18 residues long. CDR3 sequence (DNA): TGTGCCAGCAGTGTTCAGCTGACAGGCTTCTATAGCAATCAGCCCCAGCATTTT. Protein: CASSVQLTGFYSNQPQHF.

This clonotype occurred a few times. The genes are TRBV19 and TRBJ2-3, with 9 bases lining up with TRBD2. The CDR3 sequence is 15 residues long. Germline V CDR1 and CDR2: LNHDA, SQIVND (reference sequence). The trim removed 6 bases at V and 3 bases at J, leaving 7 bases unmatched. The DNA of the CDR3 is TGTGCCAGTAGAAGGGGGGCGGGGGGGACAGATACGCAGTATTTT. Translated: CASRRGAGGTDTQYF.

This clonotype was counted at least ten times. CDR3 residues: CASSPRTSGGSGGSYNEQFF. The CDR3 DNA follows: TGTGCCAGCAGTCCAAGGACTAGCGGGGGGTCAGGGGGCTCCTACAATGAGCAGTTCTTC. V is TRBV7-3 and J is TRBJ2-1; 14 bases agree with TRBD2. CDR1 SGHTA and CDR2 FQGTGA come from the germline V gene. This CDR3 region has 20 residues. The J segment lost 0 bases and the V segment lost 6 bases, leaving 13 bases of the junction unmatched. The full variable domain, rest sourced from reference TRBV7-3 and TRBJ2-1, is GAGVSQTPSNKVTEKGKYVELRCDPISGHTALYWYRQSLGQGPEFLIYFQGTGAADDSGLPNDRFFAVRPEGSVSTLKIQRTERGDSAVYLCASSPRTSGGSGGSYNEQFFGPGTRLTVL.

This clonotype was seen a few times. At one of its ends the junction is not consistent with the germline gene, which may arise from a read error. The chain links TRBV5-3 to TRBJ2-1; TRBD2 is a possible D gene (6 bases). TRBV5-3 counts as an open reading frame of uncertain function. The CDR3 runs 17 residues. The DNA of the CDR3 is TGTGCCAGCAGCTTGGGCGGGGCCCTTTGGATCGACAATGAGCAGTTCTTC. It specifies CASSLGGALWIDNEQFF.

This clonotype was seen many times. The V gene is TRBV7-3, the J gene TRBJ2-5, with 9 bases aligning to TRBD1. V dropped 5 bases and J dropped 5; count of bases not matched to a gene: 9. This CDR3 has 15 residues. In germline, CDR1 is SGHTA, CDR2 FQGTGA. The CDR3 region has the DNA TGTGCCAGCAGCCCATGGGGGACAGGGCTTGAGACCCAGTACTTC. It translates to CASSPWGTGLETQYF.

This clonotype was recorded at least ten times. The chain employs TRBV12-3 or TRBV12-4 and TRBJ2-2; 8 bases match TRBD2. The CDR3 has 15 amino acids. Trimming took 5 bases from V and 5 from J; bases not matched to a gene: 7. CDR3 region: CASSPAGVGTGELFF. CDR3 bases: TGTGCCAGCAGTCCAGCGGGAGTAGGGACCGGGGAGCTGTTTTTT.

This clonotype has a count of ten or more. The rearrangement joins TRBV19 to TRBJ2-1; the match to TRBD2 covers 7 bases. Germline V gene data show CDR1 as LNHDA and CDR2 as SQIVND (reference sequence). Losses at the gene ends were 3 bases for V and 5 bases for J; bases not matched to a gene: 10. The length of the CDR3 is 16 residues. The CDR3 bases are TGTGCCAGTAGTATTGCCTTAGAGCGGGGAGACAATGAGCAGTTCTTC. Its translation is CASSIALERGDNEQFF.

This sequence joins TRBV7-6 and TRBJ2-2; D is perhaps TRBD2 (6 bases). Germline CDR1 reads SGHVS; CDR2 reads FNYEAQ. The CDR3 is 15 residues long. V lost 3 bases and J lost 0, with 8 bases in between. The CDR3 coding sequence is TGTGCCAGCAGCTTCAGACTAGCGAACACCGGGGAGCTGTTTTTT. This codes for CASSFRLANTGELFF. Together with reference TRBV7-6 and TRBJ2-2, the CDR3 gives the full variable domain: GAGVSQSPRYKVTKRGQDVALRCDPISGHVSLYWYRQALGQGPEFLTYFNYEAQQDKSGLPNDRFSAERPEGSISTLTIQRTEQRDSAMYRCASSFRLANTGELFFGEGSRLTVL.

There are a few counts of this clonotype. The chain has TRBV5-4 and TRBJ1-2; 10 positions match TRBD1. This CDR3 comprises 15 residues. V trimming: 1 base; J trimming: 4 bases; junction bases outside the gene matches: 4. From germline, CDR1 is SGHNT and CDR2 YYREEE (reference sequence). Written as DNA, the CDR3 is TGTGCCAGCAGCTTGAGACAGGGGGCGCCCTATGGCTACACCTTC. Protein product: CASSLRQGAPYGYTF. The full variable domain, its missing parts supplied by reference TRBV5-4 and TRBJ1-2, is ETGVTQSPTHLIKTRGQQVTLRCSSQSGHNTVSWYQQALGQGPQFIFQYYREEENGRGNFPPRFSGLQFPNYSSELNVNALELDDSALYLCASSLRQGAPYGYTFGSGTRLTVV.